This T cell receptor beta chain was captured in a study of cytomegalovirus exposure and HLA in healthy donors. Study details: Within the Caucasian-associated ancestry cluster were around 80% of the approximately 370 genotyped donors.

Donors sampled were nominally healthy, though unrecorded immune exposures were likely. V gave up 2 bases and J gave up 1 base, with 12 bases separating them. Germline CDR1 SNHLY, CDR2 FYNNEI. The CDR3 consists of 15 residues. PCR was performed using 60 Vbeta and 13 Jbeta primers. The assay was immunoSEQ multiplex PCR, and TCRdb's table has in-frame clones only and misses some. The sample includes 150,000 to 200,000 clones, around 80% of them seen just once. Overall study results and limits: Presence/absence analyses assumed roughly uniform sequencing depth across donors.

As regards this clone: Its antigen is currently unknown.

Material: PBMCs. The chain recombines TRBV2 with TRBJ2-7; perhaps TRBD1 as D (6 bases). This receptor was taken from a woman aged 25 to 39 in good health and CMV-seronegative. The chain's CDR3 is CASSESGTRSYEQYF. The CDR3 nucleotides are TGTGCCAGCAGTGAATCCGGGACACGGTCCTACGAGCAGTACTTC.